This entry lists 11 T cell receptor beta chains sequenced from one sample in a study of CD4 T cells in relation to SARS-CoV-2 and coronaviruses. Antigen specificity for these receptors is unknown. Sequencing used immunoSEQ multiplex PCR; TCRdb keeps in-frame clones, though not all of them. The sample lists about 41,000 clones, approximately 80% occurring once. The source material was naive CD4+ T cells from PBMCs, cultured in vitro. The sample's subset: naive CD4+ T cells isolated by negative enrichment. These receptors were obtained from an adult with COVID-19.

This chain uses TRBV7-3 with TRBJ2-5, with D unclear. CDR3 length equals 14 residues. The germline CDR1 and CDR2 sequences are SGHTA and FQGTGA. The germline V and J ends were trimmed by 2 bases and 2 bases, with 9 bases remaining between them. CDR3 loop: CASSLAGQQETQYF. CDR3 bases: TGTGCCAGCAGCTTAGCCGGCCAGCAAGAGACCCAGTACTTC.

The CDR3 sequence is CASGPSGRTHNEQFF. CDR3 nucleotides: TGCGCCAGCGGACCCAGCGGGAGAACCCACAATGAGCAGTTCTTC. The chain links TRBV5-1 to TRBJ2-1; 8 bases align to TRBD2. The CDR3 consists of 15 residues. The V segment lost 7 bases and the J segment 5 bases; nucleotides outside the gene matches: 11. Germline-derived CDR1 and CDR2 are SGHRS and YFSETQ.

The chain is built from TRBV28 and TRBJ2-5; D is unclear. The ends were cut back, 3 bases at V and 1 base at J, with 9 bases in the middle. This CDR3 comprises 14 residues. The germline CDR1 and CDR2 sequences are MDHEN and SYDVKM. This CDR3 is CASSLEQFQETQYF. The CDR3 bases are TGTGCCAGCAGTTTGGAACAGTTCCAAGAGACCCAGTACTTC. The entire variable domain, with the rest obtained from reference TRBV28 and TRBJ2-5, is as follows: DVKVTQSSRYLVKRTGEKVFLECVQDMDHENMFWYRQDPGLGLRLIYFSYDVKMKEKGDIPEGYSVSREKKERFSLILESASTNQTSMYLCASSLEQFQETQYFGPGTRLLVL.

The chain combines TRBV7-9 with TRBJ2-7, with TRBD2 matching 10 bases. Trimming removed 7 bases from V and 7 bases from J; junction bases left unmatched: 13. The CDR3 has 15 amino acids. Per the germline V gene, CDR1 is SEHNR and CDR2 is FQNEAQ (reference sequence). CDR3 sequence: CASTKELAGAGEQYF. CDR3 DNA sequence: TGTGCCAGCACCAAGGAGCTAGCGGGAGCAGGGGAGCAGTACTTC. The variable domain in full, completed from reference TRBV7-9 and TRBJ2-7, reads DTGVSQNPRHKITKRGQNVTFRCDPISEHNRLYWYRQTLGQGPEFLTYFQNEAQLEKSRLLSDRFSAERPKGSFSTLEIQRTEQGDSAMYLCASTKELAGAGEQYFGPGTRLTVT.

J is TRBJ2-5 and V is TRBV19; possibly TRBD1 for D (6 bases). CDR1 is LNHDA and CDR2 is SQIVND in the germline V gene (reference sequence). V lost 5 bases to trimming and J lost 5 bases, with 15 bases between them. This CDR3 comprises 14 residues. Written as DNA, the CDR3 is TGTGCCAGTAGTCTCCGGGACAAGGGGGAGACCCAGTACTTC. Encoded protein: CASSLRDKGETQYF.

This rearrangement joins TRBV6-5 to TRBJ1-4; no firm D call. Per the germline V gene, CDR1 is MNHEY and CDR2 is SVGAGI. The V end was cut by 8 bases, the J end by 5 bases, with 15 bases between. The CDR3 has 14 amino acids. The CDR3 DNA reads as TGTGCCAGCCGGTCGACGGCGGAGAATGAAAAACTGTTTTTT. Translation: CASRSTAENEKLFF.

V gene TRBV28 combines with J gene TRBJ1-2; the D is unclear. Trimming took off 3 bases at V and 8 bases at J, with 19 bases between the two ends. The CDR3 consists of 15 residues. CDR1 MDHEN and CDR2 SYDVKM come from the germline V gene. The CDR3 coding sequence is TGTGCCAGCAGTTTTGTAGAGATTACACAAGAGGGCTACACCTTC. It specifies CASSFVEITQEGYTF.

This clone was counted a few times. This chain joins TRBV11-3 and TRBJ1-6; D not resolved. CDR3 size: 14 residues. Trimming removed 1 base from V and 2 bases from J, with 3 bases in between. The germline V gene encodes CDR1 SGHNT and CDR2 YENEEA. CDR3 region: CASSLVPYNSPLHF. The CDR3 nucleotides read TGTGCCAGCAGCTTAGTCCCCTATAATTCACCCCTCCACTTT.

This clone was observed a handful of times. The rearrangement joins TRBV2 to TRBJ2-5; TRBD2 agrees at 8 bases. The germline CDR1 and CDR2 sequences are SNHLY and FYNNEI. This CDR3 has 14 amino acids. Unmatched junction bases numbered 6, after V lost 4 bases and J lost 5 bases. CDR3 nucleotides: TGTGCCAGCAGTGGGCAGCGGGAGACGGAGACCCAGTACTTC. Translated, it gives CASSGQRETETQYF.

The chain employs TRBV10-2 and TRBJ2-7; D is unresolved. The CDR3 has 13 amino acids. Trimming removed 4 bases at V and 0 bases at J, with 7 bases between. The germline gives CDR1 WSHSY, CDR2 SAAADI. The DNA of the CDR3 is TGCGCCAGCAGTGCCCCGGACTCCTACGAGCAGTACTTC. This encodes CASSAPDSYEQYF.

This chain links TRBV19 with TRBJ2-2; 13 bases map to TRBD2. CDR1 is LNHDA and CDR2 is SQIVND in the germline V gene (reference sequence). The CDR3 totals 16 residues. With 5 bases clipped from V and 3 bases from J, the junction kept 3 bases outside the gene matches. The CDR3 loop is CASSWTSGSYTGELFF. The CDR3 DNA reads TGTGCCAGTAGTTGGACTAGCGGGAGCTACACCGGGGAGCTGTTTTTT.